This T cell receptor (beta chain) came from a study of blood T cell repertoires in COVID-19. This CDR3 has 13 amino acids. Germline CDR1 is SGHTA and CDR2 is FQGTGA. The germline V and J ends were trimmed by 8 bases and 0 bases, with 8 bases remaining between them. In the study's own analysis: Using reference gene primer amplification, nucleated cell counts were estimated. Profiling relied on immunoSEQ multiplex PCR, and the TCRdb table lists in-frame clones only, not all of them. Clone size and V and J calls were adopted from that table, with D and trimming inferred from the DNA. The sample carries around 300,000 clones, about 87% recorded once.

The rearrangement uses TRBV7-3 and TRBJ1-5, with D tentatively TRBD1 (5 bases). This TCR was recovered from a woman aged 50 to 60 who had recovered from COVID-19. Input material: PBMCs or T cells enriched from blood (not recorded which). The CDR3 DNA is TGTGCCAGCGGGGCCTTTAGCAATCAGCCCCAGCATTTT. Protein: CASGAFSNQPQHF.